The 24 T cell receptor beta chains below come from one sample, sequenced in a study of T cell repertoires in cytomegalovirus infection. TCRdb recomputed calls from the reads with MiXCR, one row per CDR3 protein. The sample lists about 920,000 distinct CDR3 sequences, roughly 30% occurring once. These receptors' targets are unknown. The material sequenced was cultured CD8+ T cells from PBMCs, taken from culture after CMV antigen stimulation. These receptors were collected from a human donor in good health (CMV status not recorded). Some clones in this sample may be carry-over from other donors' samples.

This clonotype was picked up many times. V and J are TRBV7-2 and TRBJ2-7; 7 bases line up with TRBD2. The trim removed 7 bases at V and 5 bases at J, leaving 14 bases unmatched. Germline values: CDR1 SGHTA, CDR2 FQGNSA. The CDR3 runs 15 residues. CDR3: CASKLSGGGVNEQYF. DNA of the CDR3: TGTGCCAGCAAGCTTTCGGGGGGTGGCGTGAACGAGCAGTACTTC.

Regarding this clonotype: Likely a read error: the CDR3 ends without its conserved phenylalanine or tryptophan. This chain connects TRBV12-3 or TRBV12-4 to TRBJ2-6, with D unclear. With 7 bases removed from V and 0 bases from J, the gap between germline ends came to 10 bases. CDR3 length: 15 residues. The DNA of the CDR3 is TGTGCCAGCAATTTGGCTAACTCTGGGGCCAACGTCCTGACTTAC. Translating it yields CASNLANSGANVLTY.

At least ten counts were recorded for this clonotype. V gene TRBV6-1 combines with J gene TRBJ1-5; D is ambiguous. Germline assignment: CDR1 MNHNS and CDR2 SASEGT. This CDR3 contains 15 residues. The V end was cut by 3 bases, the J end by 0 bases, with 9 bases between. The CDR3 DNA reads TGTGCCAGCAGTGAGCGGAGAAATAGCAATCAGCCCCAGCATTTT. It codes for CASSERRNSNQPQHF.

This sequence joins TRBV6-1 and TRBJ2-1, with TRBD1 matching 8 bases. CDR3 length: 14 residues. Germline-derived CDR1 and CDR2 are MNHNS and SASEGT. The junction had 2 bases not matched to a gene; V was cut back by 4 bases and J by 3 bases. CDR3 amino acids: CASSGDRGYNEQFF. As DNA, the CDR3 is TGTGCCAGCAGTGGAGACAGGGGCTACAATGAGCAGTTCTTC.

V is TRBV29-1 and J is TRBJ2-2, with TRBD2 identical over 8 bases. V shed 4 bases, J shed 4 bases, and the junction held 5 bases outside the gene matches. The CDR3 is made up of 14 amino acids. Germline loops: CDR1 SQVTM, CDR2 ANQGSEA. CDR3 sequence reads: CSVVREGGTGELFF. In DNA, the CDR3 is TGCAGCGTTGTTCGGGAGGGAGGCACCGGGGAGCTGTTTTTT.

With respect to this clonotype: Just one base apart from a much larger clone, this may be a read error. The chain couples TRBV7-6 to TRBJ2-7; no reliable D call. CDR3 length equals 13 residues. From germline, CDR1 is SGHVS and CDR2 FNYEAQ. The CDR3 region has the DNA TGTGCCAACAGCTTTGAGCTCTCCTACGAGCAGTACTTC. It yields the protein CANSFELSYEQYF.

The chain carries TRBV11-1 and TRBJ2-2, with TRBD2 matching 8 bases. This CDR3 has 16 amino acids. V was clipped by 4 bases and J by 5 bases; unmatched bases: 9. Germline V gives CDR1 SGHAT, CDR2 FQDESV (reference sequence). As DNA, the CDR3 is TGTGCCAGCAGCTCCCCCAGCGGGGGACAAACCGGGGAGCTGTTTTTT. It encodes CASSSPSGGQTGELFF.

This clonotype has a single count. The V call is TRBV27, the J call TRBJ1-1, with D unresolved. V shed 2 bases and J shed 5 bases, with 9 bases lying between them. This CDR3 contains 13 residues. CDR1 MNHEY and CDR2 SMNVEV come from the germline V gene (reference sequence). The CDR3 coding sequence is TGTGCCAGCAGTTTAACGACGGGGACTGAAGCTTTCTTT. Protein: CASSLTTGTEAFF.

This chain connects TRBV2 to TRBJ2-1, with D uncertain. CDR1 and CDR2 from the germline V gene are SNHLY and FYNNEI. The CDR3 is made up of 14 amino acids. V was clipped by 3 bases and J by 8 bases, with 14 bases between them. The CDR3 is CASSDTALGDEQFF. Here the CDR3 DNA reads TGTGCCAGCAGTGATACAGCCCTGGGCGATGAGCAGTTCTTC.

This clonotype was seen only a few times. The chain recombines TRBV10-3 with TRBJ1-2; possibly TRBD1 for D (5 bases). The CDR3 length is 14 residues. Trimming shortened V by 10 bases and J by 5 bases, and 20 bases separated the two germline ends. The germline V gene has CDR1 ENHRY and CDR2 SYGVKD. The CDR3 loop is CATLNVGHKYGYTF. The CDR3 DNA reads as TGTGCCACCTTGAACGTAGGACACAAGTATGGCTACACCTTC.

This chain joins TRBV6-5 and TRBJ1-1; weak D call: TRBD1 (5 bases). The CDR3 has 15 amino acids. Per germline, CDR1 MNHEY and CDR2 SVGAGI. Deletions cut 7 bases from V and 3 bases from J, with 18 bases between. CDR3 protein: CASTFLPGGDTEAFF. The CDR3 DNA is TGTGCCAGCACCTTCCTCCCTGGGGGAGACACTGAAGCTTTCTTT.

The CDR3 sequence: CASSPGGGGEYEQYF. The DNA for the CDR3 is TGTGCCAGCAGCCCGGGAGGGGGGGGTGAGTACGAGCAGTACTTC. The chain employs TRBV3-1 and TRBJ2-7; 8 bases map to TRBD2. Trimming removed 4 bases from V and 4 bases from J; junction bases left unmatched: 9. CDR1 LGHDT and CDR2 YNNKEL come from the germline V gene (reference sequence). This CDR3 has 15 residues.

The CDR3 region is CASSPPEGGSPLHF. DNA of the CDR3: TGTGCCAGCAGCCCCCCGGAGGGAGGCTCACCCCTCCACTTT. The chain carries TRBV5-5 and TRBJ1-6, with no clear D. Germline CDR1 reads SGHKS; CDR2 reads YYEKEE (reference sequence). V was cut by 4 bases and J by 10 bases, with 15 bases left in between. The CDR3 covers 14 residues.

This clonotype was seen a handful of times. The rearrangement uses TRBV6-1 and TRBJ2-3; 16 bases line up with TRBD2. V lost 4 bases and J lost 4; bases outside the gene matches: 11. The CDR3 is 19 residues long. Per the germline V gene, CDR1 is MNHNS and CDR2 is SASEGT. The CDR3: CASSGGTSGGALYSDTQYF. In nucleotides, the CDR3 is TGTGCCAGCAGTGGGGGGACTAGCGGGGGGGCCTTATACTCAGATACGCAGTATTTT.

This clonotype was observed a single time. The V call is TRBV20-1, the J call TRBJ2-7; tentatively, D is TRBD1 or TRBD2 (5 bases each). The CDR3 extends over 14 amino acids. CDR1 and CDR2 (germline): DFQATT, SNEGSKA (reference sequence). The germline V and J ends were trimmed by 6 bases and 1 base, with 16 bases remaining between them. CDR3 nucleotide sequence: TGCAGTGCCCCCGGGACGGAAAGTTCCTACGAGCAGTACGTC. Amino acids: CSAPGTESSYEQYV.

The V call is TRBV5-1, the J call TRBJ2-7; D call uncertain. With 0 bases removed from V and 3 bases from J, the gap between germline ends came to 19 bases. There are 17 residues in the CDR3. Germline V gives CDR1 SGHRS, CDR2 YFSETQ. The CDR3 spells CASSLAQGQDHRYEQYV. The CDR3 DNA follows: TGCGCCAGCAGCTTGGCCCAAGGCCAGGACCATCGCTACGAGCAGTACGTC.

As concerns this clonotype: This clone may be a read error of a much larger clone one base away. This rearrangement joins TRBV7-9 to TRBJ2-1; D is undetermined. The germline V gene has CDR1 SEHNR and CDR2 FQNEAQ (reference sequence). The CDR3 totals 13 residues. The CDR3 region is CTSSPPGHNEQFF. The CDR3 DNA sequence: TGTACCAGCAGCCCCCCGGGTCACAATGAGCAGTTCTTC.

About this clonotype itself: The junction and the germline gene differ at one end; a read error may be behind it. The chain links TRBV11-2 to TRBJ2-1; 9 bases agree with TRBD2. There are 16 residues in the CDR3. In germline, CDR1 is SGHAT, CDR2 FQNNGV. CDR3 amino acids: CARSFEMAGGKDEQFF. CDR3 nucleotide sequence: TGTGCCCGCAGCTTTGAGATGGCGGGGGGGAAGGATGAGCAGTTCTTC.

This clonotype was counted many times. The chain uses TRBV6-1 and TRBJ1-1, with 9 bases aligning to TRBD1. Germline-derived CDR1 and CDR2 are MNHNS and SASEGT. The CDR3 is 14 amino acids. Unmatched junction bases numbered 3, after V lost 4 bases and J lost 3 bases. The CDR3 here is CASSVRTGDTEAFF. CDR3 DNA sequence: TGTGCCAGCAGTGTCCGGACAGGGGACACTGAAGCTTTCTTT.

There are a few counts of this clonotype. The genes are TRBV27 and TRBJ1-5, with D possibly matching TRBD1 (5 bases). The CDR3 has 13 amino acids. Trimming stripped 0 bases from V and 5 bases from J, with 5 bases between. Germline V gene data show CDR1 as MNHEY and CDR2 as SMNVEV (reference sequence). The CDR3 reads CASSLSRDQPQHF. The DNA for the CDR3 is TGTGCCAGCAGTTTATCCAGGGATCAGCCCCAGCATTTT.

This clonotype was picked up many times. V gene TRBV7-6 combines with J gene TRBJ2-2; D not resolved. From germline, CDR1 is SGHVS and CDR2 FNYEAQ. There are 13 residues in the CDR3. V gave up 7 bases and J gave up 1 base, with 7 bases separating them. The CDR3 nucleotides are TGTGCCAGCACCCCCGAGAACACCGGGGAGCTGTTTTTT. It specifies CASTPENTGELFF. Looking up the rest from reference TRBV7-6 and TRBJ2-2 gives the full variable domain: GAGVSQSPRYKVTKRGQDVALRCDPISGHVSLYWYRQALGQGPEFLTYFNYEAQQDKSGLPNDRFSAERPEGSISTLTIQRTEQRDSAMYRCASTPENTGELFFGEGSRLTVL.

This clonotype was seen a handful of times. J is TRBJ2-1 and V is TRBV6-1; 16 bases map to TRBD2. V shed 1 base and J 12 bases; nucleotides not matched to a gene: 6. This CDR3 spans 16 amino acids. Germline values: CDR1 MNHNS, CDR2 SASEGT. The CDR3 protein is CASSEVGLAGGEAQFF. In DNA, the CDR3 is TGTGCCAGCAGTGAAGTGGGACTAGCGGGGGGGGAAGCGCAGTTCTTC.

This clonotype was observed a handful of times. CDR3 sequence (DNA): TGTGCCAGCAGCGACACGCGGGAAGCTTTCTTT. Translated, it gives CASSDTREAFF. V is TRBV7-9 and J is TRBJ1-1, with D unresolved. There are 11 residues in the CDR3. V was cut by 5 bases and J by 8 bases, with 9 bases left in between. Germline values: CDR1 SEHNR, CDR2 FQNEAQ (reference sequence).

This clonotype was recorded a few times. The chain carries TRBV6-2 or TRBV6-3 and TRBJ2-6; 9 positions match TRBD1. CDR1 is MNHEY, CDR2 SVGEGT, per germline. Trimming took 5 bases from V and 2 from J; bases not matched to a gene: 4. The CDR3 consists of 16 residues. Here the CDR3 reads CASSTGTGTGANVLTF. CDR3 sequence (DNA): TGTGCCAGCAGTACGGGGACAGGGACTGGGGCCAACGTCCTGACTTTC.